This T cell receptor (beta chain) was documented in a study of early T cells in non-severe SARS-CoV-2 infection. For the study at large: Whole-blood bulk RNA, unsorted, was sequenced, and chains were unpaired. Overall study results and limits: There was a bias toward anti-spike CD8 responses in VDJdb matching, which missed private and CD4 specificities.

In the library, individual cDNA molecules carried attached unique molecular identifiers. TCRdb re-called the 5' RACE reads through MiXCR, storing one row per CDR3 protein. The table shows approximately 39,000 distinct CDR3 sequences, with under 8% occurring only once. Germline CDR1 and CDR2: KGHDR and SFDVKD. CDR3 length: 16 amino acids. Trimming removed 3 bases from V and 5 bases from J; junction bases left unmatched: 10. This clonotype was detected ten times or more. Its matching antigen is unknown. The material was whole blood, obtained at baseline. The origin of this receptor is an adult who was a healthcare worker with PCR-confirmed SARS-CoV-2 infection or an uninfected control (not recorded which). J is TRBJ2-7 and V is TRBV24-1; 9 bases fit TRBD1. DNA for the CDR3: TGTGCCACCAGTGATCCCTACACAGGGGGCGGCGACGAGCAGTACTTC. Amino acids: CATSDPYTGGGDEQYF.